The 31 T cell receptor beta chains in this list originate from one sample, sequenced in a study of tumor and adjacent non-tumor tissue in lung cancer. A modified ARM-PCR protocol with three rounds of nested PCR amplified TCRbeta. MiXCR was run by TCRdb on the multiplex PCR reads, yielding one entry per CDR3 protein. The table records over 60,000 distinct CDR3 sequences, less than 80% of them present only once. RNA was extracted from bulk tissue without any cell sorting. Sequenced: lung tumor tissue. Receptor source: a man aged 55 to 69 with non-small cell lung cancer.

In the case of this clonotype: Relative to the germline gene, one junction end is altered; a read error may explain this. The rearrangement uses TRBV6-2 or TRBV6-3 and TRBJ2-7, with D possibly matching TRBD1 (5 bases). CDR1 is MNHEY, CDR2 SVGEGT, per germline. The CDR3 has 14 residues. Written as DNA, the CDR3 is TGTGCCGGCAGTTACGACAGTTTGACAAGGGAACAGTACTTC. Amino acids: CAGSYDSLTREQYF.

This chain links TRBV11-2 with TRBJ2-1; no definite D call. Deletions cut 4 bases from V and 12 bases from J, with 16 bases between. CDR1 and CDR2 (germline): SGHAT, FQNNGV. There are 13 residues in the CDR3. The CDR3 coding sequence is TGTGCCAGCAGCTCCCAAACGAGTGTCGGGCAGTTCTTC. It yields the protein CASSSQTSVGQFF.

As DNA, the CDR3 is TGCGGCGGTGGTTCGAGACAGGGAATCGGCGGGGAGCTGTTTTTT. Protein: CGGGSRQGIGGELFF. The chain uses TRBV29-1 and TRBJ2-2; 7 bases are a match to TRBD1. Germline V gene sequence: CDR1 SQVTM, CDR2 ANQGSEA. This CDR3 has 15 amino acids.

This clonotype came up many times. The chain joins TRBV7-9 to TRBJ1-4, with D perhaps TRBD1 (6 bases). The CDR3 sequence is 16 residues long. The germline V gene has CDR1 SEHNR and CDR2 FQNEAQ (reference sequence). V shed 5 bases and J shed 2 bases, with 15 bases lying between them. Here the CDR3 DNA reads TGTGCCAGCAGCAAACAAGAACAGGGTACTAATGAAAAACTGTTTTTT. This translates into CASSKQEQGTNEKLFF. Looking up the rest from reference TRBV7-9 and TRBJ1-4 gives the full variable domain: DTGVSQNPRHKITKRGQNVTFRCDPISEHNRLYWYRQTLGQGPEFLTYFQNEAQLEKSRLLSDRFSAERPKGSFSTLEIQRTEQGDSAMYLCASSKQEQGTNEKLFFGSGTQLSVL.

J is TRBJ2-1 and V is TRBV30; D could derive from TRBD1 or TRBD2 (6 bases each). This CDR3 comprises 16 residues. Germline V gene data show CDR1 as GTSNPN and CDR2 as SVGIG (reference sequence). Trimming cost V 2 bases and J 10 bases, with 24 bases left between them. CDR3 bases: TGTGCCTGGAGTAAGGGGTCGGGGGCGGTCTCAGGAGAGCAGTTCTTC. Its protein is CAWSKGSGAVSGEQFF. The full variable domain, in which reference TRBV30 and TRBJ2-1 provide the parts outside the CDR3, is SQTIHQWPATLVQPVGSPLSLECTVEGTSNPNLYWYRQAAGRGLQLLFYSVGIGQISSEVPQNLSASRPQDRQFILSSKKLLLSDSGFYLCAWSKGSGAVSGEQFFGPGTRLTVL.

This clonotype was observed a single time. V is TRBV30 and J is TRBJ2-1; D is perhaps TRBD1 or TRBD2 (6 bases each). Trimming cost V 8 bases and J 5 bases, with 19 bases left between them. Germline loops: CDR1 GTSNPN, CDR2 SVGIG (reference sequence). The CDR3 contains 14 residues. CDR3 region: CARTEGQYNNEQFF. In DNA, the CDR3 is TGTGCCCGGACGGAGGGACAATATAACAATGAGCAGTTCTTC. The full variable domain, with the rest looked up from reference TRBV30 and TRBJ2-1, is SQTIHQWPATLVQPVGSPLSLECTVEGTSNPNLYWYRQAAGRGLQLLFYSVGIGQISSEVPQNLSASRPQDRQFILSSKKLLLSDSGFYLCARTEGQYNNEQFFGPGTRLTVL.

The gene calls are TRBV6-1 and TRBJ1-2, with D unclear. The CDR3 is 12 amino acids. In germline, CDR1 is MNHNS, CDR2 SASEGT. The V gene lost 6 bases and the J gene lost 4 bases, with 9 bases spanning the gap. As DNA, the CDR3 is TGTGCCAGCAGAGTACAAATCTATGGCTACACCTTC. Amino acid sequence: CASRVQIYGYTF.

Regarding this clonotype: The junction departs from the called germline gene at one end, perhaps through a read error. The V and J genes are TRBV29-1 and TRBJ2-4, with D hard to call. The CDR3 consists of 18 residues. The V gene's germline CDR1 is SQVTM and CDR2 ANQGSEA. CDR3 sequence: CSVEAPGPRAETKNIQYF. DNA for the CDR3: TGCAGCGTGGAAGCACCAGGACCCCGGGCCGAAACCAAAAACATTCAGTACTTC.

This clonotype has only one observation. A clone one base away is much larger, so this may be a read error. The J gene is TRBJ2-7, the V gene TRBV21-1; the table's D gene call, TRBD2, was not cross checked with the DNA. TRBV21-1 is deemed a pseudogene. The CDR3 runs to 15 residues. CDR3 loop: CASIKGVLTSDEQYF. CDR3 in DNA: TGTGCCAGCATCAAAGGGGTCTTAACTAGCGACGAGCAGTACTTC.

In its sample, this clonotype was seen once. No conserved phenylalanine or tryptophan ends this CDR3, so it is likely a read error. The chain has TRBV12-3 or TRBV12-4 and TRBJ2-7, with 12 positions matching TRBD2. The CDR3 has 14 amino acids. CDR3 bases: TGTGACAGCAGTTTACTAGCGGGAGGATACGAGCAGTACCTC. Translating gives CDSSLLAGGYEQYL.

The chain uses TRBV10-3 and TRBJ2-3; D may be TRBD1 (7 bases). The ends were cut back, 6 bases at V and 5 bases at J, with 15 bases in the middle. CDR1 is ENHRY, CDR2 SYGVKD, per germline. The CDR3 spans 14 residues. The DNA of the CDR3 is TGTGCCATCAGGGAGGAGGGGGCCGTAGATACGCAGTATTTT. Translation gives CAIREEGAVDTQYF.

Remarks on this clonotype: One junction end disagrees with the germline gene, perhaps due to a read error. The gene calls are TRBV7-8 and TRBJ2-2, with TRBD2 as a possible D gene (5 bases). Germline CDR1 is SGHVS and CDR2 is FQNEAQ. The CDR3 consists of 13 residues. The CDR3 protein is CASSVKNTGKLFF. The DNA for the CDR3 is TGTGCCAGCAGCGTCAAGAACACCGGGAAGCTTTTTTTT.

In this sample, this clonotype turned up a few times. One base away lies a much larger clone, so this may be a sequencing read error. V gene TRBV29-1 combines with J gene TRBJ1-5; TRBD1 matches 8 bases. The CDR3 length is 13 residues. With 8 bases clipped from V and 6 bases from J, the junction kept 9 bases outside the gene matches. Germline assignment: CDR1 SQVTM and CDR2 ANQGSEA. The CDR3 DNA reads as TGCAGCACAAGACAGGGGCCCGGTCAGCCCCAGCATTTT. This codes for CSTRQGPGQPQHF. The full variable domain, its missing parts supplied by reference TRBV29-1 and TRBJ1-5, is SAVISQKPSRDICQRGTSLTIQCQVDSQVTMMFWYRQQPGQSLTLIATANQGSEATYESGFVIDKFPISRPNLTFSTLTVSNMSPEDSSIYLCSTRQGPGQPQHFGDGTRLSIL.

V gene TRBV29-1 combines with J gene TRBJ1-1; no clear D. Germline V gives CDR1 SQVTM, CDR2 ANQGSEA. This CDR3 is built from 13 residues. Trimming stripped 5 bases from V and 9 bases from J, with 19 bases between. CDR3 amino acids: CSVSPGIGTQAFF. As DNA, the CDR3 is TGCAGCGTTAGTCCCGGAATAGGAACCCAAGCTTTCTTT. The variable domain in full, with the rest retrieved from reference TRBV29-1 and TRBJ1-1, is SAVISQKPSRDICQRGTSLTIQCQVDSQVTMMFWYRQQPGQSLTLIATANQGSEATYESGFVIDKFPISRPNLTFSTLTVSNMSPEDSSIYLCSVSPGIGTQAFFGQGTRLTVV.

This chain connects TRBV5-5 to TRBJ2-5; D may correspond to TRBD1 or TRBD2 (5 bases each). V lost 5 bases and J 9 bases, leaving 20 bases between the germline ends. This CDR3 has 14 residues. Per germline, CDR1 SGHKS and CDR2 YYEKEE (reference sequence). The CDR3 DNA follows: TGTGCCAGCAGTCATCCGGGACGGAAAGGGGCCCAGTACTTC. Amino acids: CASSHPGRKGAQYF.

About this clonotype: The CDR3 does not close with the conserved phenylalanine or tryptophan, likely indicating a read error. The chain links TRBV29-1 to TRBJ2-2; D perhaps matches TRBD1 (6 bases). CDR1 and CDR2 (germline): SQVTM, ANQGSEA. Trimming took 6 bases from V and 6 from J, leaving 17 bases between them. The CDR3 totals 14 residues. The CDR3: CSVFSRGSSGELFL. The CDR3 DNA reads TGCAGCGTATTCAGCAGGGGAAGTTCCGGGGAGCTGTTTCTT.

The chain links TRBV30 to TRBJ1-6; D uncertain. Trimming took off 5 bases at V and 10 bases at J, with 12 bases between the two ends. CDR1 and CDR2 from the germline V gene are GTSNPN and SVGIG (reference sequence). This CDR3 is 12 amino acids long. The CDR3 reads CAWGNGNSPLHF. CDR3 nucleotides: TGTGCCTGGGGAAACGGGAACTCACCCCTCCACTTT.

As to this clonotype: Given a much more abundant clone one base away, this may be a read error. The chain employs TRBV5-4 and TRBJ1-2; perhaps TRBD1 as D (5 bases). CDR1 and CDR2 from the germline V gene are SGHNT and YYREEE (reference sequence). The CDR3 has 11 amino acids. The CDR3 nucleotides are TGTGCCGGCAGCTTGGGGGGTGGCTACACCTTC. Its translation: CAGSLGGGYTF.

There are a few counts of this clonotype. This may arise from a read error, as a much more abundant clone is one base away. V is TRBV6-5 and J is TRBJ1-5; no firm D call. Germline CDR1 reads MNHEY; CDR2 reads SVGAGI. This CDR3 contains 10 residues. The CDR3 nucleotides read TGTGCCAGCGGCCATCAGCCCCAGAATTTT. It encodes CASGHQPQNF.

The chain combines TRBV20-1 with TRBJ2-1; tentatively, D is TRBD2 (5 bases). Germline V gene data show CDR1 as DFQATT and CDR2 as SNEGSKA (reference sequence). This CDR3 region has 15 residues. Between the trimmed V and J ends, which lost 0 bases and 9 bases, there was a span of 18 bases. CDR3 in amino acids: CSARDPQTNLIEQFF. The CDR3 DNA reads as TGCAGTGCTAGAGATCCCCAGACTAACCTTATTGAGCAGTTCTTC.

CDR3 bases: TGCAGTGCTAGAGTTGCGGCCAATGAGCAGTTCTTC. Translated: CSARVAANEQFF. V is TRBV20-1 and J is TRBJ2-1, with D hard to call. The CDR3 runs to 12 residues. Trimming left V 1 base short and J 6 bases short, with 7 bases between. Per the germline V gene, CDR1 is DFQATT and CDR2 is SNEGSKA (reference sequence).

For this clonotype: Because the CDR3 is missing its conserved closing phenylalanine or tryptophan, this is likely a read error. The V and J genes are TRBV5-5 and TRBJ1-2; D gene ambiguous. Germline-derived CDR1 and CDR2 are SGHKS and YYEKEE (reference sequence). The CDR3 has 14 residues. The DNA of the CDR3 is TGTGCTAGCACCTTGCAGGTCCCCAGCTATGGCTACACCTAC. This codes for CASTLQVPSYGYTY.

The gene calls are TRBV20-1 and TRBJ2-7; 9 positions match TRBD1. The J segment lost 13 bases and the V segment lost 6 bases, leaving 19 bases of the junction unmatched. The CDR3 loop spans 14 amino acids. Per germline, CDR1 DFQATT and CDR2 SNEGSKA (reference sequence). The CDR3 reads CSALKVATGGEHYF. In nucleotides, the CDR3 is TGCAGTGCCCTCAAAGTCGCTACAGGGGGCGAACATTACTTC.

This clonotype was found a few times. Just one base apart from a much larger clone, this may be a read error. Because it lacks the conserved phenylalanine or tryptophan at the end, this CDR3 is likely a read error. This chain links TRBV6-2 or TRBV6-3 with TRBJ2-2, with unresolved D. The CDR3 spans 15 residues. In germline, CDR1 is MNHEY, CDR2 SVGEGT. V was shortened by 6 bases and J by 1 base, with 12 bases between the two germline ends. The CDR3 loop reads CASSIRGLNTGELFL. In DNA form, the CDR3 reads TGTGCCAGCAGCATACGAGGCCTGAACACCGGGGAGCTGTTTCTT.

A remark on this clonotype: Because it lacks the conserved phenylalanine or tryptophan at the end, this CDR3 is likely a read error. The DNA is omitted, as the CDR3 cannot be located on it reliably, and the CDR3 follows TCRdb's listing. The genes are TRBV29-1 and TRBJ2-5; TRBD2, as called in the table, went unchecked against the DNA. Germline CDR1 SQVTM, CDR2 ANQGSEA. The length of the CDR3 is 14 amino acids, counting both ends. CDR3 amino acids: CSAPHSYRRETQYI.

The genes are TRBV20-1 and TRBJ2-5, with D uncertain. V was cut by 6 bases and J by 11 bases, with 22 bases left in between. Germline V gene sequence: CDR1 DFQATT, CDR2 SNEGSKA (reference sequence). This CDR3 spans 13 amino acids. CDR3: CSAPGDTQEKQYF. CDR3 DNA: TGCAGTGCCCCCGGAGATACCCAAGAGAAACAGTACTTC.

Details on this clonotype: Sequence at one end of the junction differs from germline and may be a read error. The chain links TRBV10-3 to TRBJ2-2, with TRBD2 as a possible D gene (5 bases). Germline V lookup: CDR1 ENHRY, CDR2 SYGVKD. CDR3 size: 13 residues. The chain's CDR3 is CAIIAENTGKLFF. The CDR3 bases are TGTGCCATCATTGCGGAGAACACCGGGAAGCTGTTTTTT.

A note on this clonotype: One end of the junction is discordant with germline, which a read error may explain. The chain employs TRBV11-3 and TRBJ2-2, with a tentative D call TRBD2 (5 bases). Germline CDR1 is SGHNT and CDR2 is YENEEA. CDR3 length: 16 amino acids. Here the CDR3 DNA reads TGTGCCAGCAGCTTTCGTGGGAGAGTAGGCACCAGGGAGCTGTTTTTT. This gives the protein CASSFRGRVGTRELFF.

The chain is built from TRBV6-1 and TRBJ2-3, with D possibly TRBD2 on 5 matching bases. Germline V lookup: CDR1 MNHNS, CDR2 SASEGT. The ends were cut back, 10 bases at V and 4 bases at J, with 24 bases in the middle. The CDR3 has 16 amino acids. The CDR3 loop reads CATSVSSGSPSDTQYF. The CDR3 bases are TGTGCCACGAGTGTTTCTAGTGGGAGTCCTTCAGATACGCAGTATTTT.

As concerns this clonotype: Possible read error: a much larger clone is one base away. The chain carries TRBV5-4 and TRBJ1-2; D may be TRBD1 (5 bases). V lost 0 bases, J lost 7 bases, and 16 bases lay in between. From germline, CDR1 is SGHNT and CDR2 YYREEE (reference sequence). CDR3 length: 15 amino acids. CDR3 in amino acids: CASSLEAGLVSGYTF. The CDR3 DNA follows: TGTGCCAGCAGCTTGGAAGCAGGGCTGGTTTCTGGCTACACCTTC.

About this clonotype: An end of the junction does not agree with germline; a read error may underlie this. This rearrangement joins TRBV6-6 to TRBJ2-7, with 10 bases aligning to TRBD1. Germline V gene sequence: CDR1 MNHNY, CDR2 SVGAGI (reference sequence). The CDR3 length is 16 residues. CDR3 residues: CASSSPNDRGLYEQCF. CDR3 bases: TGTGCCAGCAGTTCTCCCAACGACAGGGGGCTCTACGAACAGTGCTTC.